One and the same sample provided the 15 T cell receptor beta chains below, sequenced in a study of shared T cell receptors in the human thymus. Clones were read by immunoSEQ multiplex PCR, and TCRdb kept only the in-frame ones, dropping some. The data contain around 340,000 clones, around 93% of them singletons. The source material was thymocytes. These receptors came from a human donor.

J is TRBJ1-2 and V is TRBV7-9; unclear D gene. The V gene's germline CDR1 is SEHNR and CDR2 FQNEAQ (reference sequence). This CDR3 is built from 14 residues. V was trimmed by 3 bases and J by 5 bases, leaving 13 bases between them. The chain's CDR3 is CASSLLWGLYGYTF. In DNA form, the CDR3 reads TGTGCCAGCAGCTTGCTATGGGGTCTGTATGGCTACACCTTC.

The V gene is TRBV15, the J gene TRBJ1-5; D is unclear. V was clipped by 0 bases and J by 0 bases, with 15 bases between them. Germline values: CDR1 LNHNV, CDR2 YYDKDF (reference sequence). CDR3 length equals 18 residues. The CDR3 protein is CATSRDLRTVYSNQPQHF. CDR3 nucleotide sequence: TGTGCCACCAGCAGAGACCTCAGGACGGTTTATAGCAATCAGCCCCAGCATTTT.

The V and J genes are TRBV4-1 and TRBJ1-2; TRBD1 is a possible D gene (5 bases). In germline, CDR1 is MGHRA, CDR2 YSYEKL. The CDR3 contains 17 residues. V was trimmed by 0 bases and J by 6 bases, leaving 20 bases between them. CDR3 DNA: TGCGCCAGCAGCCAAGAAGGCCAGGGAAGAGGCAGACATGGCTACACCTTC. Residues: CASSQEGQGRGRHGYTF.

The chain combines TRBV28 with TRBJ2-5; D gene ambiguous. In germline, CDR1 is MDHEN, CDR2 SYDVKM. The CDR3 runs 14 residues. The V gene lost 6 bases and the J gene lost 5 bases, with 16 bases spanning the gap. CDR3 nucleotide sequence: TGTGCCAGCAGCGGCCGCAGCGTTACGGAGACCCAGTACTTC. Translation: CASSGRSVTETQYF.

The chain couples TRBV19 to TRBJ2-7; D call uncertain. The CDR3 is made up of 15 amino acids. CDR1 and CDR2 from the germline V gene are LNHDA and SQIVND (reference sequence). Trimming took off 1 base at V and 2 bases at J, with 12 bases between the two ends. CDR3 sequence (DNA): TGTGCCAGTAGTATAGCCCCCACTGGGACCTACGAGCAGTACTTC. Protein: CASSIAPTGTYEQYF.

The V call is TRBV7-2, the J call TRBJ1-5; no reliable D call. The V gene's germline CDR1 is SGHTA and CDR2 FQGNSA. Trimming shortened V by 1 base and J by 1 base, and 17 bases separated the two germline ends. The CDR3 contains 18 residues. As DNA, the CDR3 is TGTGCCAGCAGCTTAGGGAACACCTATGGGATAAGCAATCAGCCCCAGCATTTT. Residues: CASSLGNTYGISNQPQHF. The full variable domain, with the rest looked up from reference TRBV7-2 and TRBJ1-5, is GAGVSQSPSNKVTEKGKDVELRCDPISGHTALYWYRQSLGQGLEFLIYFQGNSAPDKSGLPSDRFSAERTGGSVSTLTIQRTQQEDSAVYLCASSLGNTYGISNQPQHFGDGTRLSIL.

This clone was recorded once. The chain links TRBV4-2 to TRBJ1-4; 7 bases match TRBD1. CDR1 LGHNA and CDR2 YNFKEQ come from the germline V gene. This CDR3 is 16 amino acids long. With V trimmed by 4 bases and J by 14 bases, 19 bases remained unmatched. The CDR3 reads CASSPIGQVPGRLLFF. The CDR3 nucleotides read TGTGCCAGCAGCCCGATCGGACAGGTCCCTGGGAGGCTGCTGTTTTTT.

This clone was seen only once. The chain recombines TRBV19 with TRBJ2-5; 8 positions agree with TRBD2. The CDR3 length is 17 residues. Germline-derived CDR1 and CDR2 are LNHDA and SQIVND (reference sequence). The junction had 12 bases not matched to a gene; V was cut back by 1 base and J by 5 bases. The CDR3 region has the DNA TGTGCCAGTAGTATAGCTAACGGGAGGGCCCGTATCGAGACCCAGTACTTC. It codes for CASSIANGRARIETQYF. Combining the CDR3 with reference TRBV19 and TRBJ2-5 gives the whole variable domain DGGITQSPKYLFRKEGQNVTLSCEQNLNHDAMYWYRQDPGQGLRLIYYSQIVNDFQKGDIAEGYSVSREKKESFPLTVTSAQKNPTAFYLCASSIANGRARIETQYFGPGTRLLVL.

This chain uses TRBV5-1 with TRBJ2-2; 8 bases align to TRBD1. V gave up 0 bases and J gave up 3 bases; unmatched junction bases: 4. The CDR3 is 16 amino acids. The germline CDR1 and CDR2 sequences are SGHRS and YFSETQ. The CDR3: CASSLVGQGYTGELFF. CDR3 nucleotide sequence: TGCGCCAGCAGCTTGGTAGGACAGGGATACACCGGGGAGCTGTTTTTT. Complete variable domain (other parts from reference TRBV5-1 and TRBJ2-2): KAGVTQTPRYLIKTRGQQVTLSCSPISGHRSVSWYQQTPGQGLQFLFEYFSETQRNKGNFPGRFSGRQFSNSRSEMNVSTLELGDSALYLCASSLVGQGYTGELFFGEGSRLTVL.

CDR3 in amino acids: CASSIMDRGPNTEAFF. CDR3 bases: TGTGCCAGTAGTATAATGGACAGGGGACCGAACACTGAAGCTTTCTTT. The J gene is TRBJ1-1, the V gene TRBV19; TRBD1 matches at 9 bases. Germline V gives CDR1 LNHDA, CDR2 SQIVND (reference sequence). The junction had 5 bases not matched to a gene; V was cut back by 2 bases and J by 1 base. This CDR3 has 16 amino acids.

The chain uses TRBV6-1 and TRBJ1-5; 9 positions match TRBD1. The CDR3 spans 15 residues. CDR1 and CDR2 from the germline V gene are MNHNS and SASEGT. J lost 6 bases, V lost 6 bases, and 9 bases had no gene match. As DNA, the CDR3 is TGTGCCAGCAGCGAGGGACAGGGAAGGGGTCAGCCCCAGCATTTT. This gives the protein CASSEGQGRGQPQHF.

The chain joins TRBV28 to TRBJ2-1; no firm D call. In germline, CDR1 is MDHEN, CDR2 SYDVKM. V lost 5 bases, J lost 7 bases, and 15 bases lay in between. The CDR3 length is 14 residues. CDR3 nucleotide sequence: TGTGCCAGCAGTCCAGCGCCTGAAGGGAATGAGCAGTTCTTC. Its translation is CASSPAPEGNEQFF.

The chain carries TRBV20-1 and TRBJ2-7, with D unresolved. Trimming left V 0 bases short and J 4 bases short, with 4 bases between. The CDR3 runs 11 residues. Germline CDR1 reads DFQATT; CDR2 reads SNEGSKA (reference sequence). CDR3 in amino acids: CSAREGYEQYF. CDR3 in DNA: TGCAGTGCTAGAGAGGGTTACGAGCAGTACTTC.

The J gene is TRBJ1-2, the V gene TRBV7-9; TRBD1 is a possible D gene (5 bases). V lost 4 bases, J lost 2 bases, and 20 bases lay in between. The germline V gene encodes CDR1 SEHNR and CDR2 FQNEAQ (reference sequence). The CDR3 contains 17 residues. This CDR3 is CASSSFTTACINYGYTF. The CDR3, as DNA: TGTGCCAGCAGCTCCTTTACGACAGCATGTATCAACTATGGCTACACCTTC. Supplemented by reference TRBV7-9 and TRBJ1-2, the full variable domain reads DTGVSQNPRHKITKRGQNVTFRCDPISEHNRLYWYRQTLGQGPEFLTYFQNEAQLEKSRLLSDRFSAERPKGSFSTLEIQRTEQGDSAMYLCASSSFTTACINYGYTFGSGTRLTVV.

The CDR3 DNA reads TGTGCCAGTAGTATCCAGGGAACCTACGAGCAGTACTTC. Encoded protein: CASSIQGTYEQYF. The V call is TRBV19, the J call TRBJ2-7, with D tentatively TRBD1 (5 bases). This CDR3 region has 13 residues. Per the germline V gene, CDR1 is LNHDA and CDR2 is SQIVND (reference sequence). V was cut by 3 bases and J by 2 bases, with 8 bases left in between.